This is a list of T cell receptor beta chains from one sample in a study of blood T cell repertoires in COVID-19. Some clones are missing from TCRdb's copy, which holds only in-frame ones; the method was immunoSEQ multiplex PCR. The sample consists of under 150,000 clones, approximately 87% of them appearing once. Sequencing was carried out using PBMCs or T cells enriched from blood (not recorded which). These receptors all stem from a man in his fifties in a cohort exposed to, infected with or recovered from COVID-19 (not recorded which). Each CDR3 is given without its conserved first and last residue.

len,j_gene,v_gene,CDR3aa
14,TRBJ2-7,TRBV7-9,ASSSTTGVYSYEQY
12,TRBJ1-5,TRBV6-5,ASSYSGQGGTQH
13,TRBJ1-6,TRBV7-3,ASSLGGTANSPLH
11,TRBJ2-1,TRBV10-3,AISEGRYNEQF
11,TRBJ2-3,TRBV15,ATSGQSTDTQY
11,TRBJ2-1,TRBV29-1,SVELNSYNEQF
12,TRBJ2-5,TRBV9,ASSVGAGLETQY
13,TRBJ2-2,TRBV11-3,ASSLDSRGSGELF
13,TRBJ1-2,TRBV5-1,ASSLDRAGRDGYT
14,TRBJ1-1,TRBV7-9,ASSPILQGPDTEAF
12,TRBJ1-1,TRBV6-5,ASRYRGLNTEAF
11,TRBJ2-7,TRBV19,ASSIQGGYEQY
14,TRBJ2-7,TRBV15,ATLGLAGGGGYEQY
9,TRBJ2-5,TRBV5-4,ASSSAETQY
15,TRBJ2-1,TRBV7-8,ASSLAGLGLAGEEQF
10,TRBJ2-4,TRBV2,ATKTSSHIQY
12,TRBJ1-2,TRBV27,ASSLGRGNYGYT
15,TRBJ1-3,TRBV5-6,ASSLLGDSRAGNTIY
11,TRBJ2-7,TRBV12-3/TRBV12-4,ASSSNGAYEQY
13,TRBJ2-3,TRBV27,ASSWASGGSDTQY
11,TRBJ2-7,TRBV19,ASSIGQGYEQY
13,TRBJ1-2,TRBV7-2,ASSLDGGTNYGYT
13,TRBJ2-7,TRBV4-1,ASSQEGQGLREQY
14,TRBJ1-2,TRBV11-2,ASSSPQGSIGYGYT
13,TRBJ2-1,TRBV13,ASSPGTSGSNEQF
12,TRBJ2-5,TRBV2,ASRPSPNQETQY
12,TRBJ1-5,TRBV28,ASSSTTGNQPQH
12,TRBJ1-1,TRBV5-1,ASSSRDRVTEAF
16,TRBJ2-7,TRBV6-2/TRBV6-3,ASSSGTSGRLLRDEQY
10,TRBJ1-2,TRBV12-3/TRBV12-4,ASSLTGYGYT
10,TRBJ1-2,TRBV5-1,ASSSTAYGYT
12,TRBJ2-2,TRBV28,ASSAGGYTGELF
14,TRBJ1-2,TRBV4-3,ASSQDGGGYNYGYT
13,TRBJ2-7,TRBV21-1,ASSTDRVRTYEQY
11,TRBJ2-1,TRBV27,ASSPTHSGKQF
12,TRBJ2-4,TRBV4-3,ASSQDISMHIQY
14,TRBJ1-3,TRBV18,ASSPPVLLSGNTIY
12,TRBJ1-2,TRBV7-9,ASSPDGLAYGYT
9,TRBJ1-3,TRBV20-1,SARVSGQVN
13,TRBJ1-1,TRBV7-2,ASSFIVQGNTEAF
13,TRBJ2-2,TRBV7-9,ASSLPQGNTGELF
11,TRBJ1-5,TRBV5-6,ASSQNRKQPQH
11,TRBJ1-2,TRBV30,AWSPPGFEGYT
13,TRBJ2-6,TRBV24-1,ATSDTVPGANVLT
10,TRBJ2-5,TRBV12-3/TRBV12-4,ASRGGRDTQY
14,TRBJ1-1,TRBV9,ASSAGQIEWSTEAF
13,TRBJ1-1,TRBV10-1,ASSGADGGGTEAF
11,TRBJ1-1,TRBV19,ASSMGGFTEAF
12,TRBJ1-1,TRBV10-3,AIGRQEMNTEAF
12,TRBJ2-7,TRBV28,AIRGLAPTYEQY
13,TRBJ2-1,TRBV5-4,ASSLGGQGWYEQF
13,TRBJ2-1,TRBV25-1,ASSEGQGRNNEQF
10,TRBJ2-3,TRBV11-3,ASSSSTDTQY
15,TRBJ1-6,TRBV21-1,ASSHRDRRSYNSPLH
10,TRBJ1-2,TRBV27,ASRSAGYGYT
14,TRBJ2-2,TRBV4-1,ASSPERTLRAGELF